The entry that follows covers one T cell receptor (beta chain) sequence. This sample stems from a study of technical replicates of blood from a handful of donors. Profiling relied on immunoSEQ multiplex PCR, and the TCRdb table lists in-frame clones only, not all of them. The sample yields about 93,000 clones, around 95% seen once. The length of the CDR3 is 15 residues. V was cut by 7 bases and J by 4 bases, with 17 bases left in between. In germline, CDR1 is MNHEY, CDR2 SMNVEV (reference sequence). The clonotype was recovered from a human donor in good health. This rearrangement joins TRBV27 to TRBJ2-1; tentatively, D is TRBD2 (5 bases). The material sequenced was T cells isolated from PBMCs. CDR3 DNA sequence: TGTGCCAGCAAATCTCGCGGAGGATTTTACAATGAGCAGTTCTTC. Translation: CASKSRGGFYNEQFF.